This T cell receptor (beta chain) was identified during a study of T cell changes during pregnancy in multiple sclerosis. Clones were read by immunoSEQ multiplex PCR, and TCRdb kept only the in-frame ones, dropping some. The sample lists some 37,000 clones, around nine tenths occurring once. Deletions cut 1 base from V and 3 bases from J, with 13 bases between. The CDR3 totals 15 residues. Germline V gene sequence: CDR1 SGHDN, CDR2 FVKESK. The sequenced sample was CD4+ T cells from peripheral blood mononuclear cells, obtained after pregnancy. The TCR was taken from a female donor in good health, enrolled as a control in a pregnancy study. The chain combines TRBV14 with TRBJ2-7; D possibly corresponds to TRBD1 (6 bases). The DNA for the CDR3 is TGTGCCAGCAGCCAAGTATACAGGGAATTCTACGAGCAGTACTTC. Residues: CASSQVYREFYEQYF.